This TCR beta chain came from a study of regulatory T cells in long-lasting Graves disease. CDR3 length: 19 amino acids. V dropped 5 bases and J dropped 0 bases, with 20 bases sitting between them. Germline-derived CDR1 and CDR2 are SGHTA and FQGNSA. As to time point: newly diagnosed GD, antithyroid drugs for less than 3 months. PBMC-extracted RNA yielded the TCR library. The sample holds a few counts of this clonotype. According to the study, TCR beta libraries were built with iRepertoire HTBI primers and CDR3-region Arm-PCR. TCRdb reprocessed the multiplex PCR reads via MiXCR and lists one record per CDR3 protein. The repertoire holds 550,000 or so distinct CDR3 sequences, with around 11% as singletons. The sample was also reused in another study, on T cells in Graves' hyperthyroidism and ophthalmopathy.

The sample consisted of peripheral blood mononuclear cells (PBMCs), taken at new diagnosis, from a patient treated with antithyroid drugs. The sequence came from a young woman with Graves disease. The chain carries TRBV7-2 and TRBJ2-6; possible D gene TRBD2, 6 bases. The CDR3 reads CASSPSRALGLSGANVLTF. DNA for the CDR3: TGTGCCAGCAGCCCGTCCAGGGCCCTGGGACTCTCTGGGGCCAACGTCCTGACTTTC.